Following are 21 T cell receptor beta chains from one sample sequenced in a study of T cell repertoires in cytomegalovirus infection. TCRdb independently ran MiXCR on the reads; one entry per CDR3 protein. The data show almost 500,000 distinct CDR3 sequences, with about 10% seen just once and 9.5% to 13% held by the top ten. Sequenced: PBMCs. The receptors derive from a human donor in good health (CMV status not recorded). Some clones in this sample may be carry-over from other donors' samples.

This clonotype was found many times. CDR3 coding DNA: TGTGCCAGCAGCTCTGGACTAGCGAACACCGGGGAGCTGTTTTTT. It codes for CASSSGLANTGELFF. The chain has TRBV5-4 and TRBJ2-2; 7 nucleotides line up with TRBD2. CDR3 length equals 15 residues. The junction had 2 bases not matched to a gene; V was cut back by 3 bases and J by 0 bases. Per germline, CDR1 SGHNT and CDR2 YYREEE (reference sequence).

This clonotype came up many times. The J gene is TRBJ1-1, the V gene TRBV27, with a weak D call TRBD1 (6 bases). The germline CDR1 and CDR2 sequences are MNHEY and SMNVEV (reference sequence). The CDR3 is 13 amino acids. V lost 5 bases and J 10 bases, leaving 17 bases between the germline ends. The CDR3 region is CASSSLRRGGAFF. DNA of the CDR3: TGTGCCAGCAGTAGTCTTCGGAGGGGGGGAGCTTTCTTT.

This clonotype has only a few counts. CDR3 residues: CASSPLLAGGVSNTGELFF. CDR3 nucleotides: TGTGCCAGCTCCCCTCTACTAGCGGGAGGAGTCTCGAACACCGGGGAGCTGTTTTTT. V usage is TRBV18 and J usage is TRBJ2-2; TRBD2 matches 12 bases. CDR1 and CDR2 from the germline V gene are KGHSH and LQKENI. The length of the CDR3 is 19 residues. The V segment lost 6 bases and the J segment 0 bases; nucleotides outside the gene matches: 11.

This clonotype was found many times. The chain is built from TRBV20-1 and TRBJ1-5; the D gene is possibly TRBD1 (5 bases). With 6 bases removed from V and 2 bases from J, the gap between germline ends came to 14 bases. The CDR3 is 14 residues long. The germline V gene has CDR1 DFQATT and CDR2 SNEGSKA (reference sequence). CDR3 region: CSAARDGGNQPQHF. The CDR3 DNA is TGCAGTGCAGCGAGGGACGGGGGCAATCAGCCCCAGCATTTT.

This clonotype was counted ten times or more. The chain is built from TRBV28 and TRBJ2-1; 7 bases map to TRBD1. The CDR3 spans 14 residues. V was clipped by 5 bases and J by 3 bases; unmatched bases: 4. CDR1 is MDHEN, CDR2 SYDVKM, per germline. In nucleotides, the CDR3 is TGTGCCAGCAGTACGAACAGGGGCTACAATGAGCAGTTCTTC. This sequence encodes CASSTNRGYNEQFF.

The table lists this clonotype with many counts. This rearrangement joins TRBV5-1 to TRBJ2-5; 13 bases map to TRBD2. Germline V gene lookup returns CDR1 SGHRS and CDR2 YFSETQ. The CDR3 runs to 15 residues. V was pared by 3 bases and J by 3 bases, with 2 bases of the junction left unmatched. CDR3 sequence: CASSYGLAGEETQYF. The DNA for the CDR3 is TGCGCCAGCAGCTACGGACTAGCGGGAGAAGAGACCCAGTACTTC.

This clonotype was counted many times. This rearrangement joins TRBV6-2 or TRBV6-3 to TRBJ2-4; 8 nucleotides line up with TRBD2. The CDR3 loop spans 13 amino acids. Trimming at V came to 7 bases and at J to 5 bases, leaving 4 bases not matched to a gene. Germline CDR1 MNHEY, CDR2 SVGEGT. CDR3 residues: CASTPGGENIQYF. The CDR3 DNA follows: TGTGCCAGCACCCCGGGGGGGGAAAACATTCAGTACTTC.

This clonotype was observed many times. The chain carries TRBV11-2 and TRBJ2-7, with 7 positions matching TRBD1. The CDR3 has 16 amino acids. V was clipped by 5 bases and J by 3 bases; unmatched bases: 13. Germline V gene lookup returns CDR1 SGHAT and CDR2 FQNNGV. The CDR3 is CASSLIAGTERYEQYF. The CDR3, as DNA: TGTGCCAGCAGCCTAATAGCCGGGACAGAGCGCTACGAGCAGTACTTC.

This clonotype was counted at least ten times. The chain uses TRBV20-1 and TRBJ2-7; 7 bases match TRBD1. CDR1 is DFQATT, CDR2 SNEGSKA, per germline (reference sequence). CDR3 size: 14 residues. V trimming: 0 bases; J trimming: 3 bases; junction bases outside the gene matches: 5. DNA for the CDR3: TGCAGTGCTAGAGATAGGGACAGAGTCTACGAGCAGTACTTC. Its protein product is CSARDRDRVYEQYF.

This chain connects TRBV14 to TRBJ1-6; weak D call: TRBD1 (5 bases). This CDR3 spans 14 amino acids. V shed 3 bases and J shed 5 bases, with 8 bases lying between them. Germline-derived CDR1 and CDR2 are SGHDN and FVKESK. CDR3: CASSHRDHNSPLHF. DNA for the CDR3: TGTGCCAGCAGCCATCGGGACCATAATTCACCCCTCCACTTT. The complete variable domain, with remaining parts taken from reference TRBV14 and TRBJ1-6, reads EAGVTQFPSHSVIEKGQTVTLRCDPISGHDNLYWYRRVMGKEIKFLLHFVKESKQDESGMPNNRFLAERTGGTYSTLKVQPAELEDSGVYFCASSHRDHNSPLHFGNGTRLTVT.

The sample holds many counts of this clonotype. The chain recombines TRBV7-8 with TRBJ2-7; no firm D call. V was trimmed by 4 bases and J by 4 bases, leaving 8 bases between them. Germline CDR1 SGHVS, CDR2 FQNEAQ. The CDR3 loop spans 12 amino acids. Here the CDR3 reads CASSSAWYEQYF. The DNA for the CDR3 is TGTGCCAGCAGCTCAGCATGGTACGAGCAGTACTTC.

This clonotype was recorded at least ten times. The genes are TRBV5-4 and TRBJ2-5; D tentatively fits TRBD1 or TRBD2 (5 bases each). V lost 1 base to trimming and J lost 1 base, with 8 bases between them. Germline loops: CDR1 SGHNT, CDR2 YYREEE (reference sequence). The CDR3 runs 14 residues. The CDR3: CASSLRGAQETQYF. The CDR3 coding sequence is TGTGCCAGCAGCTTGCGAGGGGCCCAAGAGACCCAGTACTTC.

In its sample, this clonotype was seen many times. The rearrangement joins TRBV12-3 or TRBV12-4 to TRBJ2-5; a weak D match, TRBD2 (6 bases). The length of the CDR3 is 14 residues. V was clipped by 1 base and J by 6 bases, with 12 bases between them. The CDR3 DNA reads as TGTGCCAGCAGTTTAGGGACTAACTTGAAGACCCAGTACTTC. As protein: CASSLGTNLKTQYF.

At least ten counts were recorded for this clonotype. V and J are TRBV12-3 or TRBV12-4 and TRBJ1-3, with unresolved D. This CDR3 has 14 residues. Trimming took off 4 bases at V and 2 bases at J, with 9 bases between the two ends. CDR3 coding DNA: TGTGCCAGCAGTTCCCCGGGAACTGGAAACACCATATATTTT. Its translation is CASSSPGTGNTIYF.

This rearrangement joins TRBV12-3 or TRBV12-4 to TRBJ1-2; D not certain. This CDR3 region has 12 residues. V lost 6 bases and J lost 4, with 9 bases in between. CDR3 sequence (DNA): TGTGCCAGCAGGCGCGTTCCCTATGGCTACACCTTC. This sequence encodes CASRRVPYGYTF.

This clonotype was observed at least ten times. This chain uses TRBV7-3 with TRBJ2-2; 9 bases are shared with TRBD2. Germline trimming cut 6 bases from V and 8 bases from J; bases unmatched to any gene: 13. The germline V gene has CDR1 SGHTA and CDR2 FQGTGA. CDR3 length: 16 residues. The CDR3, as DNA: TGTGCCAGCAGAACCGCGGGAGGGGTTTCTGCAGGGGAGCTGTTTTTT. As protein: CASRTAGGVSAGELFF.

This clonotype showed up many times. V gene TRBV12-3 or TRBV12-4 combines with J gene TRBJ1-1, with 7 bases identical to TRBD1. Unmatched junction bases numbered 7, after V lost 6 bases and J lost 9 bases. The length of the CDR3 is 12 residues. CDR3: CASSSGTAKAFF. The CDR3 nucleotides are TGTGCCAGCAGCTCCGGGACAGCGAAAGCTTTCTTT.

This clonotype has ten or more counts. The chain couples TRBV6-6 to TRBJ2-1; TRBD2 matches at 12 bases. The V gene end was trimmed by 6 bases and the J gene end by 5 bases; junction bases not matched to a gene: 2. This CDR3 is 14 amino acids long. Looked up from germline, CDR1 is MNHNY and CDR2 is SVGAGI (reference sequence). The CDR3 coding sequence is TGTGCCAGCAGGGGACTAGCGGGTAACAATGAGCAGTTCTTC. This encodes CASRGLAGNNEQFF.

This clonotype showed up many times. The chain uses TRBV11-2 and TRBJ2-2; D may be TRBD1 (5 bases). This CDR3 spans 13 amino acids. Germline V gene lookup returns CDR1 SGHAT and CDR2 FQNNGV. Trimming left V 0 bases short and J 6 bases short, with 5 bases between. The CDR3: CASSLDRAGELFF. CDR3 bases: TGTGCCAGCAGCTTAGACAGGGCCGGGGAGCTGTTTTTT. Based on the CDR3 plus reference TRBV11-2 and TRBJ2-2, the full variable domain is EAGVAQSPRYKIIEKRQSVAFWCNPISGHATLYWYQQILGQGPKLLIQFQNNGVVDDSQLPKDRFSAERLKGVDSTLKIQPAKLEDSAVYLCASSLDRAGELFFGEGSRLTVL.

This clonotype was recorded at least ten times. V gene TRBV6-6 combines with J gene TRBJ2-1; D is unclear. The CDR3 covers 17 residues. The germline V gene has CDR1 MNHNY and CDR2 SVGAGI (reference sequence). Trimming pared 4 bases from V and 9 bases from J, leaving 25 bases between. CDR3 region: CASSSSTGRRLGGEQFF. The CDR3 region has the DNA TGTGCCAGCAGTTCATCGACCGGCCGGCGGCTTGGTGGTGAGCAGTTCTTC.

This clonotype was seen repeatedly, ten times or more. This chain uses TRBV12-3 or TRBV12-4 with TRBJ2-2; the D is unclear. CDR3 length: 17 amino acids. V lost 7 bases to trimming and J lost 9 bases, with 27 bases between them. CDR3 DNA: TGTGCCAGCACCAACGCCCGAACTAAACCCGACGGAAGGGAGCTGTTTTTT. Translating gives CASTNARTKPDGRELFF.